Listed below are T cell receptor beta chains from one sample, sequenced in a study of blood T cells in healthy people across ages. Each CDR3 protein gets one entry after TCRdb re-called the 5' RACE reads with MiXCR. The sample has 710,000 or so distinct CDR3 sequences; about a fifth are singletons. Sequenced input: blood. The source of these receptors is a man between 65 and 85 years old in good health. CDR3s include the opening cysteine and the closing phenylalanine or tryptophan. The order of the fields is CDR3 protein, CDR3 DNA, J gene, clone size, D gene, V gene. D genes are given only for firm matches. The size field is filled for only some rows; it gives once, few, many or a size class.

CASSVSTGGSYF | TGTGCCAGCAGCGTGTCAACAGGGGGAAGTTACTTC | TRBJ2-7 | many | TRBD1 | TRBV5-5
CASTWGMGNSEAFF | TGTGCCAGCACATGGGGGATGGGGAACTCTGAAGCTTTCTTT | TRBJ1-1 | NA | NA | TRBV6-6
CSQGPAEAFF | TGCAGCCAGGGGCCAGCGGAAGCTTTCTTT | TRBJ1-1 | NA | NA | TRBV29-1
CASTLGVNGIGSGNTIYF | TGTGCCAGCACCCTAGGGGTTAACGGCATCGGCTCTGGAAACACCATATATTTT | TRBJ1-3 | NA | NA | TRBV9
CASSLFPAVSNQPQHF | TGCGCCAGCAGCTTGTTTCCAGCTGTTAGCAATCAGCCCCAGCATTTT | TRBJ1-5 | few | NA | TRBV5-1
CASSLSGVRGTDTQYF | TGTGCCAGCAGCTTATCTGGGGTGCGGGGCACAGATACGCAGTATTTT | TRBJ2-3 | NA | NA | TRBV7-3
CSVDLENGYTF | TGCAGCGTTGACCTGGAGAATGGCTACACCTTC | TRBJ1-2 | many | NA | TRBV29-1
CASGIRQGRNTEAFF | TGCGCCAGCGGAATTCGACAGGGAAGGAACACTGAAGCTTTCTTT | TRBJ1-1 | few | TRBD1 | TRBV5-1
CASSHSATAVQETQYF | TGTGCCAGCAGCCACTCCGCGACAGCCGTCCAAGAGACCCAGTACTTC | TRBJ2-5 | few | NA | TRBV3-1
CASSPQGALGETQYF | TGTGCCAGCAGCCCACAGGGGGCGCTGGGGGAGACCCAGTACTTC | TRBJ2-5 | NA | TRBD1 | TRBV11-1
CASSSMTGFHEQYF | TGTGCCAGCAGTTCGATGACAGGGTTCCACGAGCAGTACTTC | TRBJ2-7 | NA | TRBD1 | TRBV12-3/TRBV12-4
CSVATPDTQYF | TGCAGCGTTGCTACCCCAGATACGCAGTATTTT | TRBJ2-3 | once | NA | TRBV29-1
CASSPRTVVKKNNEQFF | TGTGCCAGCAGCCCGAGGACAGTGGTGAAAAAGAACAATGAGCAGTTCTTC | TRBJ2-1 | NA | NA | TRBV7-6
CATSRDRVREQFF | TGTGCCACCAGCAGAGATCGGGTCAGGGAGCAGTTCTTC | TRBJ2-1 | NA | NA | TRBV15
CASSSTSNTEAFF | TGCGCCAGCAGCTCCACCTCGAACACTGAAGCTTTCTTT | TRBJ1-1 | few | NA | TRBV5-1
CSAPRGTEAFF | TGCAGTGCCCCCAGGGGCACTGAAGCTTTCTTT | TRBJ1-1 | few | NA | TRBV20-1
CASSPQTGAQETQYF | TGTGCCAGCTCACCACAGACAGGGGCCCAAGAGACCCAGTACTTC | TRBJ2-5 | NA | TRBD1 | TRBV18
CASSPTGLRDEKLFF | TGTGCCAGCAGTCCTACAGGACTTCGGGATGAAAAACTGTTTTTT | TRBJ1-4 | few | NA | TRBV2
CASSMGTLSGTQYF | TGTGCCAGCAGCATGGGAACGCTGAGTGGGACCCAGTACTTC | TRBJ2-5 | few | NA | TRBV7-6
CASSQARGYTF | TGTGCCAGCAGCCAGGCCAGGGGCTACACCTTC | TRBJ1-2 | NA | NA | TRBV3-1
CASSIGGFGEKLFF | TGTGCCAGTAGTATAGGGGGCTTCGGTGAAAAACTGTTTTTT | TRBJ1-4 | NA | NA | TRBV19
CASIKSGVPGELFF | TGTGCCAGCATCAAGAGCGGGGTTCCCGGGGAGCTGTTTTTT | TRBJ2-2 | NA | TRBD2 | TRBV27